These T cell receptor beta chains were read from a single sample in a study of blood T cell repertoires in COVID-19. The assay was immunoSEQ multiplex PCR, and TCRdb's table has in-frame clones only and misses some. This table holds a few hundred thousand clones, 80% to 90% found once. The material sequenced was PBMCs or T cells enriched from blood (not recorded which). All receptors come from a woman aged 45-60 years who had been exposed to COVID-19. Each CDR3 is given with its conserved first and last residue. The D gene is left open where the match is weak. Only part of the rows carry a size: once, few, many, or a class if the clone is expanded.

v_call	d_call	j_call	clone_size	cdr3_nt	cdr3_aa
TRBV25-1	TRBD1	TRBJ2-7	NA	TGTGCCAGCAGTGAAGCCGGGACAGGGAACTACGAGCAGTACTTC	CASSEAGTGNYEQYF
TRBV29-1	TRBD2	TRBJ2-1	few	TGCAGCGTGAGCTCTAGCGGGGGGGCCCAGTCCTACAATGAGCAGTTCTTC	CSVSSSGGAQSYNEQFF
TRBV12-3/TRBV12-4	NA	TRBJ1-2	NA	TGTGCCAGCAGTTTGGCAGGGGCGCGTGGCTACACCTTC	CASSLAGARGYTF
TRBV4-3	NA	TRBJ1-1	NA	TGCGCCAGCAGCCAACCCATGGGGGCGGCGAACACTGAAGCTTTCTTT	CASSQPMGAANTEAFF
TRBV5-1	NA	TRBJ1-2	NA	TGCGCCAGCAGCTACGGGGGGACTAACTATGGCTACACCTTC	CASSYGGTNYGYTF
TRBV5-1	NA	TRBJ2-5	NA	TGCGCCAGCAGCAAAACAGGGCGAGAGACCCAGTACTTC	CASSKTGRETQYF
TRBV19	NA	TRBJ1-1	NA	TGTGCCAGTAGTATAGGTCAGGGGCAGACTGAAGCTTTCTTT	CASSIGQGQTEAFF
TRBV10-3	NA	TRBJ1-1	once	TGTGCCATCAGTGACGACAGTCGAATGAACACTGAAGCTTTCTTT	CAISDDSRMNTEAFF
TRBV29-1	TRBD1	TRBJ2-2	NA	TGCAGCGTTGAGAGGGACAGGGGGAGGGAGCTGTTTTTT	CSVERDRGRELFF
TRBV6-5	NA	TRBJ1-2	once	TGTGCCAGCAGTTACACGCGGCGGGTTGGCTACACCTTC	CASSYTRRVGYTF
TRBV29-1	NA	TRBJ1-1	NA	TGCAGCGTTTACGGCACTGAAGCTTTCTTT	CSVYGTEAFF
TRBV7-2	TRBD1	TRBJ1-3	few	TGTGCCAGCAGCCCCGGGACAGCTGGAAACACCATATATTTT	CASSPGTAGNTIYF
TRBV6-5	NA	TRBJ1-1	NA	TGTGCCAGCAGTACCTTCCGGGGAGCTGAAGCTTTCTTT	CASSTFRGAEAFF
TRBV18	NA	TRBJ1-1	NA	TGTGCCAGCTCACAATACAGGGCGAACACTGAAGCTTTCTTT	CASSQYRANTEAFF
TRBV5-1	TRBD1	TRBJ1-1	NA	TGCGCCAGCAGCTGGGAGGGACAGGGGCAACGGGAAGCTTTCTTT	CASSWEGQGQREAFF
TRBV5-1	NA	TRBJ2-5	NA	TGCGCCAGCAGCTTGGAGGGGATGTCCCAGTACTTC	CASSLEGMSQYF
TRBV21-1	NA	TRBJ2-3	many	TGTGCCAGCAGCAAAGCTACCCGAGGGAGGGTTATTAACACAGATACGCAGTATTTT	CASSKATRGRVINTDTQYF
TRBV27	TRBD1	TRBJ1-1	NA	TGTGCCAGCAGTAGTAACAGGGGCTTGACTTACATGAACACTGAAGCTTTCTTT	CASSSNRGLTYMNTEAFF
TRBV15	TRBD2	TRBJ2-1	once	TGTGCCACCTACGCTAGCGGCTCGCCCGGGGAGCAGTTCTTC	CATYASGSPGEQFF
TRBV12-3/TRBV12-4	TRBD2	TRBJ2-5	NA	TGTGCCAGCAAAGGACTGGGAGGGGAGACCCAGTACTTC	CASKGLGGETQYF
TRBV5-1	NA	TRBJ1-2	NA	TGCGCCAGCAGCTTGGGACTTGAGGGGCAGGGGACCTTCTATGGCTACACCTTC	CASSLGLEGQGTFYGYTF
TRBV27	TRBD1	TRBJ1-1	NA	TGTGCCAGCAGTTATTCACAGGGGGCAAGAACTGAAGCTTTCTTT	CASSYSQGARTEAFF
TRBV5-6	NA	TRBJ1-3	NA	TGTGCCAGCAGCTTGACGGGGAAAGGCTCTGGAAACACCATATATTTT	CASSLTGKGSGNTIYF
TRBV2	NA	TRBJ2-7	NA	TGTGCCAGCGTTGCTAGCGACGAAGACGAGCAGTACTTC	CASVASDEDEQYF
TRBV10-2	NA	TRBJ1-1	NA	TGCGCCAGCAGTGGACAGCTGAACACTGAAGCTTTCTTT	CASSGQLNTEAFF
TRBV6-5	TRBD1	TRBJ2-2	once	TGTGCCAGCGGGTCGACAGGGGGTATCGGGGAGCTGTTTTTT	CASGSTGGIGELFF
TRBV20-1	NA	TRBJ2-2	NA	TGCAGTGCTGGTGCTAGGGGCACCGGGGAGCTGTTTTTT	CSAGARGTGELFF
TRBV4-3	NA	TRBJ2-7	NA	TGCGCCAGCAGCCAAGATAGAGGTCCCTACGAGCAGTACTTC	CASSQDRGPYEQYF
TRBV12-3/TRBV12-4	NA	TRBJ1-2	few	TGTGCCAGCAGTATTTACAGGACCGGTGGCTACACCTTC	CASSIYRTGGYTF
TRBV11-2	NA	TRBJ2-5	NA	TGTGCCAGCAGCGGATCCGACAGTCTCCAAGAGACCCAGTACTTC	CASSGSDSLQETQYF
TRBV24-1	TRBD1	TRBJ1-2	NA	TGTGCCACCAGTGAGGGGGACAGGGGGGTTTATGGCTACACCTTC	CATSEGDRGVYGYTF
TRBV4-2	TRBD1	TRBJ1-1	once	TGTGCCAGCAGTTCGACAGGGGATCCAGGGGATGAAGCTTTCTTT	CASSSTGDPGDEAFF
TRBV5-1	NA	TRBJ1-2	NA	TGCGCCAGCAGCGCGGGCCCCGGAGAAGGAGGTGGCTACACCTTC	CASSAGPGEGGGYTF
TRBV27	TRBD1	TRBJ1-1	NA	TGTGCCAGCAGAGAGACATGGGACAGGGGAGCTTTCTTT	CASRETWDRGAFF
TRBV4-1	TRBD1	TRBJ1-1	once	TGCGCCAGCAGCCAAGATTTCGCGCGACAGGGGGTAAACACTGAAGCTTTCTTT	CASSQDFARQGVNTEAFF
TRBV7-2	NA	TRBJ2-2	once	TGTGCCAGCAGCTTAGAGGCTAGTGACACCGGGGAGCTGTTTTTT	CASSLEASDTGELFF
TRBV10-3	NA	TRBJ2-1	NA	TGTGCCATCAGTGCGGACAGTAACGATGAGCAGTTCTTC	CAISADSNDEQFF
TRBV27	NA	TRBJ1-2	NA	TGTGCCAGCCGGACCGGAGTGACAGGCTATGGCTACACCTTC	CASRTGVTGYGYTF
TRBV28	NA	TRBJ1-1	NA	TGTGCCAGCAGTTTACCTCAAATGAGGAAGAACACTGAAGCTTTCTTT	CASSLPQMRKNTEAFF
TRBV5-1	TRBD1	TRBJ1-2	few	TGCGCCAGCAGCTTTCGGACAGGGGGCAACTATGGCTACACCTTC	CASSFRTGGNYGYTF
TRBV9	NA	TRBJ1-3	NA	TGTGCCAGCAGCGTAGGACAGTTTGGAAACACCATATATTTT	CASSVGQFGNTIYF
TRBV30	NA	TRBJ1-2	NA	TGTGCCTGGAGTGGTAATAACTATGGCTACACCTTC	CAWSGNNYGYTF